The sequence of this T cell receptor (beta chain) was determined in a study of siplizumab effects on memory and regulatory T cells. Trimming removed 6 bases from V and 4 bases from J, with 6 bases in between. The CDR3 is 10 residues long. CDR1 and CDR2 (germline): DFQATT, SNEGSKA (reference sequence). The table came from immunoSEQ multiplex PCR; TCRdb's copy has only in-frame clones and leaves some out. The sample records over 55,000 clones, roughly 83% being singletons. The source is a human donor in good health. J is TRBJ1-2 and V is TRBV20-1; no clear D. The specimen sequenced was memory CD4+ T cells sorted from blood. Here the CDR3 reads CSAGVYGYTF. The CDR3 DNA reads TGCAGTGCCGGGGTCTATGGCTACACCTTC.